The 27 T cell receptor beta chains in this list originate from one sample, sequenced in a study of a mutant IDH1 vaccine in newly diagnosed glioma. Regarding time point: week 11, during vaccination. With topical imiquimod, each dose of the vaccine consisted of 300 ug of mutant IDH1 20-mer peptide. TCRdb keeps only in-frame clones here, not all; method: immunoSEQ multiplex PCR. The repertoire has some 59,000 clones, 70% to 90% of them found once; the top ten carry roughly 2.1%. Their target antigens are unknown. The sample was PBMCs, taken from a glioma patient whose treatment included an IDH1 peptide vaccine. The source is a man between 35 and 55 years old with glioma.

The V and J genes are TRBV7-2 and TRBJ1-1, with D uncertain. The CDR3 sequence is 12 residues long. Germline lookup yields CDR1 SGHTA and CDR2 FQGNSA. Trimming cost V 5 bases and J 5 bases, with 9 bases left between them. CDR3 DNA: TGTGCCAGCAGCCAGACTAGGACTGAAGCTTTCTTT. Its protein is CASSQTRTEAFF.

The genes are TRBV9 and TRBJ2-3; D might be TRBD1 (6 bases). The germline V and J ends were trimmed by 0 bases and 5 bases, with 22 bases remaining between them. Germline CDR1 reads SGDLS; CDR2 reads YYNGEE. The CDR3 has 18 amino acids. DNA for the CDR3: TGTGCCAGCAGCGTAGGGGGGCGAGGGCGCTACCTCGAAGATACGCAGTATTTT. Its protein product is CASSVGGRGRYLEDTQYF.

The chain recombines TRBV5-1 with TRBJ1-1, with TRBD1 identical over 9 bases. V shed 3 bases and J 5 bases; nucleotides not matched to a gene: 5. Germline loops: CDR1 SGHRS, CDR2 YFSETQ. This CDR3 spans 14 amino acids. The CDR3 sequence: CASSSRDRETEAFF. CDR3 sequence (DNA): TGCGCCAGCAGCTCCCGGGACAGGGAAACTGAAGCTTTCTTT.

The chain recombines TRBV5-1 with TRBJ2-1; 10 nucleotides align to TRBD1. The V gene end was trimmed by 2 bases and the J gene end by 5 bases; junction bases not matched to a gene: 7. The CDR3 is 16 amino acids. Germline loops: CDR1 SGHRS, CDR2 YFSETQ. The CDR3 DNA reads TGCGCCAGCAGCTTATCCAGGACAGGGGGAAACAATGAGCAGTTCTTC. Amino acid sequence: CASSLSRTGGNNEQFF.

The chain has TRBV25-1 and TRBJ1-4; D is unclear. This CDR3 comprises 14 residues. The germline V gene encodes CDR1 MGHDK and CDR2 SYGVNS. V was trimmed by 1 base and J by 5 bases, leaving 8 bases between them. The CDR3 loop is CASSEFGENEKLFF. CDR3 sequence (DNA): TGTGCCAGCAGTGAATTCGGTGAGAATGAAAAACTGTTTTTT.

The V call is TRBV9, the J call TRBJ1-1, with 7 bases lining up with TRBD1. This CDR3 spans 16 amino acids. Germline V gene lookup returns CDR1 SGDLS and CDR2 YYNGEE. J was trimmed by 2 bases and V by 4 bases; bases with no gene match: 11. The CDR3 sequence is CASSFGAGTANTEAFF. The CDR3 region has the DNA TGTGCCAGCAGCTTTGGGGCCGGGACAGCAAACACTGAAGCTTTCTTT.

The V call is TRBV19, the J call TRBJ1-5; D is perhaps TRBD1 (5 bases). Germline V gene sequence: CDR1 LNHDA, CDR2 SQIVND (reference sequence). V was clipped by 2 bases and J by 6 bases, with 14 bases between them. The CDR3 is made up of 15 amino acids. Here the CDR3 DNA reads TGTGCCAGTAGTATATTTCCGGGCCAGGGTCAGCCCCAGCATTTT. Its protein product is CASSIFPGQGQPQHF.

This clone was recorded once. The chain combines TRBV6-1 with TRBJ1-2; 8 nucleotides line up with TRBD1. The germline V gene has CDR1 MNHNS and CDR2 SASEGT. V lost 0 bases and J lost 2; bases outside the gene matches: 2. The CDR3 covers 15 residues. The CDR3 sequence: CASSEARTGNYGYTF. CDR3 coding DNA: TGTGCCAGCAGTGAAGCCAGGACAGGGAACTATGGCTACACCTTC.

For the CDR3, the DNA is TGTGCCAGCACCGGATTTACGAGCCTCTCTGGAAACACCATATATTTT. This translates into CASTGFTSLSGNTIYF. The chain couples TRBV7-2 to TRBJ1-3; D unresolved. This CDR3 spans 16 amino acids. V was shortened by 7 bases and J by 0 bases, with 16 bases between the two germline ends. Germline CDR1 reads SGHTA; CDR2 reads FQGNSA.

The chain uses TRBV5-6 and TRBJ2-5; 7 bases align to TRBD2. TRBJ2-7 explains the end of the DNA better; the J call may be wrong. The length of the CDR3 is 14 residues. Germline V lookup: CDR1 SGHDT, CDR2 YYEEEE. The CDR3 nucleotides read TGTGCCAGCAGCTCCGTAATACTAGCGAGCGAGCAGTACTTC. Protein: CASSSVILASEQYF.

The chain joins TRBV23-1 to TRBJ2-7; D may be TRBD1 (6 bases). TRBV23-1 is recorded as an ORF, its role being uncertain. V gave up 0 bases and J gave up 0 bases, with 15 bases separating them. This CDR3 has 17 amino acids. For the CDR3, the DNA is TGCGCCAGCAGTCAATCGGCAGGGACACCGAGCTCCTACGAGCAGTACTTC. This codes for CASSQSAGTPSSYEQYF.

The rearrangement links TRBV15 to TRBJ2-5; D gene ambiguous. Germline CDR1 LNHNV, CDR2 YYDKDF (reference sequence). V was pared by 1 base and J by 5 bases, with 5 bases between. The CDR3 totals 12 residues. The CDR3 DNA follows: TGTGCCACCAGCAGAGGTTGGGAGACCCAGTACTTC. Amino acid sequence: CATSRGWETQYF.

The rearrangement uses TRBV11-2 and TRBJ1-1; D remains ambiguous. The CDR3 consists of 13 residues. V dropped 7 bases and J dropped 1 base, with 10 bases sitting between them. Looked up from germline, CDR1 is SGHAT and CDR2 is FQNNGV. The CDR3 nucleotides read TGTGCCAGCATCAGCTGGCGGAACACTGAAGCTTTCTTT. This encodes CASISWRNTEAFF.

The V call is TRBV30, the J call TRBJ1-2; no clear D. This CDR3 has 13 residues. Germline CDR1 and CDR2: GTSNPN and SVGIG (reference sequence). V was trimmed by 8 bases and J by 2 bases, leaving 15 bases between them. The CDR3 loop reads CAGLTAVNYGYTF. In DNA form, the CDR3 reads TGTGCCGGACTAACGGCGGTCAACTATGGCTACACCTTC.

CDR3 protein: CATSREDKSNEKLFF. As DNA, the CDR3 is TGTGCCACCAGCAGAGAGGACAAATCTAATGAAAAACTGTTTTTT. The chain employs TRBV15 and TRBJ1-4; perhaps TRBD1 as D (5 bases). Trimming took 0 bases from V and 3 from J, leaving 8 bases between them. The CDR3 runs 15 residues. CDR1 is LNHNV and CDR2 is YYDKDF in the germline V gene (reference sequence).

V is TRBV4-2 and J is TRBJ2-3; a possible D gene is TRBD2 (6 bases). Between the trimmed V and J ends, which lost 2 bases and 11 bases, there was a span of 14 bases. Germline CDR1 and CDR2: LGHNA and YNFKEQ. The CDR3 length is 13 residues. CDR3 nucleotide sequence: TGTGCCAGCAGCCAAACCGGGACTTCTCAGCAGTATTTT. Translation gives CASSQTGTSQQYF.

The DNA of the CDR3 is TGTGCCAGCAGCCTGTTAGCGGGAGGTTCCGGGGAGCTGTTTTTT. This encodes CASSLLAGGSGELFF. The chain couples TRBV11-2 to TRBJ2-2, with 10 bases identical to TRBD2. J was trimmed by 6 bases and V by 5 bases; bases with no gene match: 6. This CDR3 has 15 amino acids. The germline V gene has CDR1 SGHAT and CDR2 FQNNGV.

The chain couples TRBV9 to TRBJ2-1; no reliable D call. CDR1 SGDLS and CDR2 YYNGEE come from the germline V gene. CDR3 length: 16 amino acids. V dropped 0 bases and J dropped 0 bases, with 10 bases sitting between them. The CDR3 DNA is TGTGCCAGCAGCGTAGAGGCGCGGAGCTCCTACAATGAGCAGTTCTTC. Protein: CASSVEARSSYNEQFF.

The CDR3 DNA follows: TGTGCCAGCAGCCCTGAGGGCAGGGTTTCGCAGTATTTT. Translating gives CASSPEGRVSQYF. The chain recombines TRBV7-6 with TRBJ2-3; TRBD1 or TRBD2 may be the D gene (5 bases each). Germline CDR1 and CDR2: SGHVS and FNYEAQ. Trimming removed 5 bases from V and 10 bases from J, with 16 bases in between. There are 13 residues in the CDR3.

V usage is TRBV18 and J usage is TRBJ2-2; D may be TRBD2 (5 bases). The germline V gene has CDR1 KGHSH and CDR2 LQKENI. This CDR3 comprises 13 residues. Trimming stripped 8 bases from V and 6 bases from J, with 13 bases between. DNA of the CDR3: TGTGCCAGCAAACTAGATCAGGCCGGGGAGCTGTTTTTT. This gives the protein CASKLDQAGELFF.

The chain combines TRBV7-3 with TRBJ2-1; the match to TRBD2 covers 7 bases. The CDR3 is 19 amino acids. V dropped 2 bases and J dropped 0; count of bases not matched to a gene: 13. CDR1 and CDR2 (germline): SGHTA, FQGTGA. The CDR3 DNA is TGTGCCAGCAGCTTAGATCCCCTAACTAGCGAGCTCTCCTACAATGAGCAGTTCTTC. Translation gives CASSLDPLTSELSYNEQFF.

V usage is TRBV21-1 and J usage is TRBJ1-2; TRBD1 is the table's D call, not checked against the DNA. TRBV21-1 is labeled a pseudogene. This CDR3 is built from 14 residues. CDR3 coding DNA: TGTGCCAGCAGCAGAGCCGGGACAGGGTATAACGACACCTTC. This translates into CASSRAGTGYNDTF.

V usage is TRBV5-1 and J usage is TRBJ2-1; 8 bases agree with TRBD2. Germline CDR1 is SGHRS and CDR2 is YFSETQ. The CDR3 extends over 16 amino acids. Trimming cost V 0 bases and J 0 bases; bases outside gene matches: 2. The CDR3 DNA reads TGCGCCAGCAGCTTGGGCAGCGGGAGCTCCTACAATGAGCAGTTCTTC. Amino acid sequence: CASSLGSGSSYNEQFF. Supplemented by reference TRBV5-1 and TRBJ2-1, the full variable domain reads KAGVTQTPRYLIKTRGQQVTLSCSPISGHRSVSWYQQTPGQGLQFLFEYFSETQRNKGNFPGRFSGRQFSNSRSEMNVSTLELGDSALYLCASSLGSGSSYNEQFFGPGTRLTVL.

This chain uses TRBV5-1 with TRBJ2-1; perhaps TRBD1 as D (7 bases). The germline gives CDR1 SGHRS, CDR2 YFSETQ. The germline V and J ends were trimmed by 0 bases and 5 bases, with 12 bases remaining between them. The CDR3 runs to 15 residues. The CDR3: CASSLEGRGDNEQFF. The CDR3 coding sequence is TGCGCCAGCAGCTTGGAGGGCAGGGGGGACAATGAGCAGTTCTTC.

CDR3 sequence reads: CASSLRIRTSGTGELFF. CDR3 nucleotide sequence: TGTGCCAGCAGCTTACGGATTCGGACTAGCGGCACCGGGGAGCTGTTTTTT. This chain uses TRBV7-2 with TRBJ2-2, with 10 positions matching TRBD2. The CDR3 contains 17 residues. Trimming took 2 bases from V and 4 from J; bases not matched to a gene: 7. Per germline, CDR1 SGHTA and CDR2 FQGNSA.

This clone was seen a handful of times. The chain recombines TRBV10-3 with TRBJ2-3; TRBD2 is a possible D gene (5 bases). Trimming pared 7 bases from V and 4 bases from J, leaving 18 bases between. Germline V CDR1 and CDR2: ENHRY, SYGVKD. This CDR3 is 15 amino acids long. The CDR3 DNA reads TGTGCCATCAAAAGGGCGGTGGGAGAGGCAGATACGCAGTATTTT. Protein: CAIKRAVGEADTQYF.

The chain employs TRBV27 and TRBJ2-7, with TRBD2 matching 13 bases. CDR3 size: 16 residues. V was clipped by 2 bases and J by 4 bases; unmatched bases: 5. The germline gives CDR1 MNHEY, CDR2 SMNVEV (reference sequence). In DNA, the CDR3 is TGTGCCAGCAGTTTAGAGGGGACTAGCGGGATATACGAGCAGTACTTC. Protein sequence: CASSLEGTSGIYEQYF.